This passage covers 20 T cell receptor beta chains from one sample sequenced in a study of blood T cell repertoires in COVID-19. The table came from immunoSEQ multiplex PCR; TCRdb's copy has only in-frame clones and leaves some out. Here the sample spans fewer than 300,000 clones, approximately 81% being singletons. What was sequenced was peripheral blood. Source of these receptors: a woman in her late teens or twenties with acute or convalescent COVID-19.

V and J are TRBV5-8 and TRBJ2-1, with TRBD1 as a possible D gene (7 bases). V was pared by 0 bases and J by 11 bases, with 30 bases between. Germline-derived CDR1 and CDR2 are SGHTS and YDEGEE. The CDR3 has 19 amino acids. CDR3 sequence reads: CASSLVLPGGNYYTMKQFF. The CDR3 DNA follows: TGTGCCAGCAGCTTGGTTTTGCCAGGGGGGAACTATTATACAATGAAGCAGTTCTTC.

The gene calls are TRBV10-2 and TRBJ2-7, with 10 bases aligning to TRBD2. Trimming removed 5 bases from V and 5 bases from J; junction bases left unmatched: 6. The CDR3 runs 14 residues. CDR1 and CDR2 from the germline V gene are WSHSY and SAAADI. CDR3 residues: CASSSSGRPHEQYF. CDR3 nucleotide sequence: TGCGCCAGCAGTTCTAGCGGGAGACCCCACGAGCAGTACTTC.

CDR3 protein: CASSLFGAGPYEQYF. The CDR3 DNA reads TGTGCCAGCAGCTTGTTTGGGGCAGGGCCCTACGAGCAGTACTTC. The chain joins TRBV13 to TRBJ2-7; TRBD1 is a possible D gene (5 bases). Per germline, CDR1 PRHDT and CDR2 FYEKMQ (reference sequence). There are 15 residues in the CDR3. The V end was cut by 3 bases, the J end by 2 bases, with 14 bases between.

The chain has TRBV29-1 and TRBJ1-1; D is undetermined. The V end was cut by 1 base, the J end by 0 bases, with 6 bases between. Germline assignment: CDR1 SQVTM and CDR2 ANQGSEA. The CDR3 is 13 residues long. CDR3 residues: CSVEGRLNTEAFF. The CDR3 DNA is TGCAGCGTTGAAGGGCGGTTGAACACTGAAGCTTTCTTT.

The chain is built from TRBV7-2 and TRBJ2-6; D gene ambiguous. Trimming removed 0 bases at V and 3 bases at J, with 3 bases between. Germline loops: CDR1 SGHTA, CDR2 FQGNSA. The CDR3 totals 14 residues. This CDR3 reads CASSLAHGANVLTF. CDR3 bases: TGTGCCAGCAGCTTAGCCCATGGGGCCAACGTCCTGACTTTC.

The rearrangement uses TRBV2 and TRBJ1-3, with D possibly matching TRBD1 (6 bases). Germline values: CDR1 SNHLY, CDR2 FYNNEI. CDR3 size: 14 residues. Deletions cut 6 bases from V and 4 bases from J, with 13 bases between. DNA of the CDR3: TGTGCCAGCAGCCACAGGGACGTAGGAAACACCATATATTTT. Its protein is CASSHRDVGNTIYF.

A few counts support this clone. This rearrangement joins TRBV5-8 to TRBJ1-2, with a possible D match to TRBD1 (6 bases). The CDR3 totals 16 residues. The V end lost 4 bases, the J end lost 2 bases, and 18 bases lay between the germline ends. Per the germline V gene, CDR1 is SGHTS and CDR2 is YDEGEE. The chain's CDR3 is CASSILDRKHNYGYTF. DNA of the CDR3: TGTGCCAGCAGCATACTGGACAGAAAACACAACTATGGCTACACCTTC.

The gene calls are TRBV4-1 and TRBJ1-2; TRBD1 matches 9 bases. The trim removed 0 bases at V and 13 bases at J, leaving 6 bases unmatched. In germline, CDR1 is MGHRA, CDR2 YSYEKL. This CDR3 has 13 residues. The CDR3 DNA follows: TGCGCCAGCAGCCAAGAAGGGGACAGGGAAGGCACCTTC. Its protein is CASSQEGDREGTF.

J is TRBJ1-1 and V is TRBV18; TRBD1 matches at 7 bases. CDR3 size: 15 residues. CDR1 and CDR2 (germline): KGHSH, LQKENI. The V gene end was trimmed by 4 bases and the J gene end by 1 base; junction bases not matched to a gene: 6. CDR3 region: CASSRRGQQNTEAFF. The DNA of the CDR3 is TGTGCCAGCTCACGAAGGGGACAGCAGAACACTGAAGCTTTCTTT.

The CDR3 nucleotides are TGCGCCAGCAGCCAAGAGGCTGGGGGACAGGGTAGTGGCGAGCAGTACTTC. It yields the protein CASSQEAGGQGSGEQYF. The chain employs TRBV4-3 and TRBJ2-7; 9 nucleotides line up with TRBD1. V shed 0 bases and J 6 bases; nucleotides not matched to a gene: 12. The CDR3 is 17 residues long. Germline V CDR1 and CDR2: LGHNA, YSLEER.

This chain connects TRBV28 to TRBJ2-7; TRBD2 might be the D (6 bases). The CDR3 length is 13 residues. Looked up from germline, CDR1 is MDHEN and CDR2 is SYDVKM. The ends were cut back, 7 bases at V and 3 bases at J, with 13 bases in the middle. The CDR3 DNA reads TGTGCCAGCACCGGACTATTTCTCTACGAGCAGTACTTC. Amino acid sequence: CASTGLFLYEQYF.

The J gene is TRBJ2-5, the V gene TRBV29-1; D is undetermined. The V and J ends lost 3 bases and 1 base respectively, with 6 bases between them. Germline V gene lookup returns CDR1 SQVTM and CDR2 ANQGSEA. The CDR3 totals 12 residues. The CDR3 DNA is TGCAGCGTTGATTCCCTCCAAGAGACCCAGTACTTC. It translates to CSVDSLQETQYF. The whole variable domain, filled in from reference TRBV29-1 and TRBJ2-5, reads SAVISQKPSRDICQRGTSLTIQCQVDSQVTMMFWYRQQPGQSLTLIATANQGSEATYESGFVIDKFPISRPNLTFSTLTVSNMSPEDSSIYLCSVDSLQETQYFGPGTRLLVL.

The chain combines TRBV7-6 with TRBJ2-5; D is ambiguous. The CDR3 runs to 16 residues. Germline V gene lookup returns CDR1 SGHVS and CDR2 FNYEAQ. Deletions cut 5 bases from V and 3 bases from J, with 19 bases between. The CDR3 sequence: CASSPMPGFVKETQYF. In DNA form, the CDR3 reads TGTGCCAGCAGCCCCATGCCAGGATTCGTCAAAGAGACCCAGTACTTC.

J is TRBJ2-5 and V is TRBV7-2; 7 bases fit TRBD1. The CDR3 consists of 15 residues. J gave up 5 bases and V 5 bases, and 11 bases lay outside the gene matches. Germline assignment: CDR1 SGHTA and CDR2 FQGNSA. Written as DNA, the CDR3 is TGTGCCAGCAGCCTAACACGGACAGGTTGGGAGACCCAGTACTTC. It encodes CASSLTRTGWETQYF.

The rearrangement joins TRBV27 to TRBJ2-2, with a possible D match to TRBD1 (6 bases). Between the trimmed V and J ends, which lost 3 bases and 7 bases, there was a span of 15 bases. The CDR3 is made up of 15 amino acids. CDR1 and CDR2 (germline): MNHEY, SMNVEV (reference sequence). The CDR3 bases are TGTGCCAGCAGTTTGGGCAGGGGATCGGGCGGGGAGCTGTTTTTT. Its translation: CASSLGRGSGGELFF.

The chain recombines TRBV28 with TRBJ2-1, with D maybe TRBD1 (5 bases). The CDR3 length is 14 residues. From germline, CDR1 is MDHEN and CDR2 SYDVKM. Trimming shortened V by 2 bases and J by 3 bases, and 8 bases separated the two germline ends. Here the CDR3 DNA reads TGTGCCAGCAGTTTAGTAGGGGACTACAATGAGCAGTTCTTC. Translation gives CASSLVGDYNEQFF. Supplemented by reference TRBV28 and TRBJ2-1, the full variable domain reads DVKVTQSSRYLVKRTGEKVFLECVQDMDHENMFWYRQDPGLGLRLIYFSYDVKMKEKGDIPEGYSVSREKKERFSLILESASTNQTSMYLCASSLVGDYNEQFFGPGTRLTVL.

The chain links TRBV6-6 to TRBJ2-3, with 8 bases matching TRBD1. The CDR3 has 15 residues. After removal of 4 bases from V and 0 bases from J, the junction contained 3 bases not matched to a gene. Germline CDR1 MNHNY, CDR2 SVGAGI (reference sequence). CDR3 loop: CASSWQGASTDTQYF. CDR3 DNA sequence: TGTGCCAGCAGTTGGCAGGGGGCAAGCACAGATACGCAGTATTTT.

The CDR3 DNA is TGTGCCAGTAGTACATTATCGGCAGGGGGCGCGAAAGAGACCCAGTACTTC. Translating gives CASSTLSAGGAKETQYF. V is TRBV19 and J is TRBJ2-5, with TRBD1 matching over 8 bases. Looked up from germline, CDR1 is LNHDA and CDR2 is SQIVND (reference sequence). The CDR3 runs 17 residues. Germline trimming cut 4 bases from V and 3 bases from J; bases unmatched to any gene: 13.

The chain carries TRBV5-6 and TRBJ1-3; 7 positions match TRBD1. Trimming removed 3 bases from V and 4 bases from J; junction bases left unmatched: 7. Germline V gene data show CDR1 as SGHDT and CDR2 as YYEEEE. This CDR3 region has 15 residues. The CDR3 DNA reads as TGTGCCAGCAGCTCGTCCCAACAGGGGGGAAACACCATATATTTT. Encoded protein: CASSSSQQGGNTIYF.

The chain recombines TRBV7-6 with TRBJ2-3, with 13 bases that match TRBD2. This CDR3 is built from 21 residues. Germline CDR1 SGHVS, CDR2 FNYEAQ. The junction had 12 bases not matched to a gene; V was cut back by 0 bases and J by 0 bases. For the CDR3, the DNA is TGTGCCAGCAGCTTAGCGCCACCGGGACTAGCGGGAATCTCTAGCACAGATACGCAGTATTTT. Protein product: CASSLAPPGLAGISSTDTQYF. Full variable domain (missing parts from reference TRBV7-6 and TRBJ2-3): GAGVSQSPRYKVTKRGQDVALRCDPISGHVSLYWYRQALGQGPEFLTYFNYEAQQDKSGLPNDRFSAERPEGSISTLTIQRTEQRDSAMYRCASSLAPPGLAGISSTDTQYFGPGTRLTVL.